This is a list of T cell receptor beta chains from one sample in a study of beta chain features in type 1 diabetes. TCRdb's table, derived via immunoSEQ multiplex PCR, lists solely in-frame clones and lacks some. The sample includes about 180,000 clones, around 8% of them seen just once. Sequenced sample: central memory CD4+ T cells from blood. The receptors were sampled from a woman aged 40 to 55 with type 1 diabetes. CDR3s include the opening cysteine and the closing phenylalanine or tryptophan. Rows may omit the clone size; those that give it use once, few, many or a size class.

. TRBJ2-2 TRBV5-1 CASSRGQGKAGELFF
. TRBJ1-6 TRBV7-9 CASSAGGRRSPLHF
. TRBJ2-2 TRBV7-9 CASSNFGTGELFF
. TRBJ2-1 TRBV7-2 CASTGAGGNNEQFF
. TRBJ2-1 TRBV2 CASSVGGRAGDEQFF
few TRBJ2-7 TRBV5-4 CASSPTMAASYEQYF
few TRBJ1-1 TRBV5-5 CASSFFDRTNTEAFF
few TRBJ1-2 TRBV18 CASSPGQDNYGYTF
. TRBJ2-7 TRBV19 CASSRGGHASYEQYF
few TRBJ1-6 TRBV19 CASSDGNSPLHF
few TRBJ2-7 TRBV25-1 CASRRTGGNYEQYF
. TRBJ2-1 TRBV9 CASSPRNFVGAQFF
. TRBJ2-2 TRBV4-2 CASSQDRSSTGELFF
few TRBJ1-1 TRBV5-4 CASSPDLQGSLTEAFF
. TRBJ2-3 TRBV10-3 CATTPRVSGASTDTQYF
. TRBJ2-3 TRBV4-3 CASSQAPTGMVTDTQYF
. TRBJ2-6 TRBV5-1 CASSLERSGANVLTF
few TRBJ2-2 TRBV29-1 CSVPTSSGELFF
. TRBJ1-2 TRBV5-1 CASSLVGLGYTF
. TRBJ1-2 TRBV4-3 CASSQEQGAYGYTF
few TRBJ2-7 TRBV7-9 CASSFSTGTLAVYEQYF
. TRBJ2-1 TRBV27 CASSLRPSATYNEQFF
. TRBJ2-5 TRBV5-1 CASSLSLSPGQETQYF
few TRBJ1-1 TRBV28 CATIETGRLVSSNTEAFF
few TRBJ2-7 TRBV6-5 CASRWGVGGSYEQYF
few TRBJ1-5 TRBV7-8 CASSLVANSNQPQHF
. TRBJ2-3 TRBV13 CASSLAGRFTDTQYF
. TRBJ2-3 TRBV7-2 CASSPLAGGNTDTQYF
few TRBJ2-2 TRBV11-2 CASSFDRNTGELFF
few TRBJ1-2 TRBV5-6 CASSFDRGYTF
. TRBJ2-3 TRBV5-1 CASSLGQGATDTQYF
. TRBJ1-2 TRBV5-8 CASSLQDRGNYGYTF
. TRBJ1-2 TRBV15 CATSVYRASYGYTF
. TRBJ1-2 TRBV4-1 CASSQAEGQGTYGYTF
many TRBJ2-3 TRBV7-2 CASSPQGGPSDTQYF
few TRBJ1-1 TRBV4-2 CASSQEREVDTEAFF
. TRBJ2-3 TRBV7-3 CASSPGTSVFLGGTQYF
few TRBJ2-5 TRBV7-2 CASSLDWGEETQYF
few TRBJ1-5 TRBV2 CASSRVSRQPQHF
few TRBJ2-2 TRBV27 CASSPSRGTGELFF
. TRBJ2-5 TRBV7-2 CASRQNRAGGQETQYF
. TRBJ1-4 TRBV10-3 CAISDVGGDRGRKLFF
. TRBJ2-7 TRBV7-2 CASSQGAGDYEQYF
. TRBJ1-4 TRBV2 CASTINREGEKLFF